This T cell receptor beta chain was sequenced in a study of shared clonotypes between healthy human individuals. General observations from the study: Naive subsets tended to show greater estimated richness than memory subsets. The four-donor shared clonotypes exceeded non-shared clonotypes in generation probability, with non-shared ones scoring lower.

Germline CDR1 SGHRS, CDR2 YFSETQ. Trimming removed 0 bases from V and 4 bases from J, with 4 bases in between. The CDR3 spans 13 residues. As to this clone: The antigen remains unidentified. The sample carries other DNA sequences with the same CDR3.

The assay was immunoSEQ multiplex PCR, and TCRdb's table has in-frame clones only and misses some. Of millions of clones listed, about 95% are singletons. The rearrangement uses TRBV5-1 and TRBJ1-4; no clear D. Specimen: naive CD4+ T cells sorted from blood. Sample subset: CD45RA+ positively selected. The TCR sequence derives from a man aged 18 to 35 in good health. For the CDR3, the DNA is TGCGCCAGCAGCTTGGGCTTTAATGAAAAACTGTTTTTT. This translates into CASSLGFNEKLFF. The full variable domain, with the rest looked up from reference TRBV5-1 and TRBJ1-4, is KAGVTQTPRYLIKTRGQQVTLSCSPISGHRSVSWYQQTPGQGLQFLFEYFSETQRNKGNFPGRFSGRQFSNSRSEMNVSTLELGDSALYLCASSLGFNEKLFFGSGTQLSVL.